This T cell receptor beta chain stems from a study of shared clonotypes between healthy human individuals. For this clone: What it binds is not known. This may be a read error, as it is one base from a much larger clone.

Libraries were prepared by immunoSEQ multiplex PCR; TCRdb keeps only in-frame clonotypes and omits some of them. Of over 950,000 clones listed, around 77% are singletons. Adult donors, all healthy and HIV-negative, had no recent acute infections or vaccinations. Per the germline V gene, CDR1 is MDHEN and CDR2 is SYDVKM. The CDR3 is 12 amino acids. Study outcomes and limitations: The sampled material consisted only of blood, and tissue repertoires are likely to differ. Across a handful of donors, naive CD4 shared 5% to 6.5%, naive CD8 more than 3%, memory CD4 roughly 2.4%, memory CD8 around 0.36%. Shared clonotypes across all four donors exceeded non-shared ones in generation probability.

Sequencing input: memory CD4+ T cells from PBMCs. The subset is: CD45RA-negative fraction. This TCR came from a man younger than 35 in good health. Some clones in this sample may be carry-over from other donors' samples. This rearrangement joins TRBV28 to TRBJ2-5, with a weak D call TRBD1 (5 bases). The assigned J gene may be wrong: the sequence end matches TRBJ2-7 better. The DNA for the CDR3 is TGTGCCAGCGGCAGGGCCTCCTACGAGCAGTACTTC. Amino acids: CASGRASYEQYF.